This is a list of T cell receptor beta chains from one sample in a study of regulatory T cells in long-lasting Graves disease. A single record per CDR3 protein comes from TCRdb applying MiXCR to the multiplex PCR reads. Counted here are under 500,000 distinct CDR3 sequences, about 17% occurring once; the ten biggest clones make up about 10%. This sample also belongs to another study, concerning T cells in Graves' hyperthyroidism and ophthalmopathy.

Material: peripheral blood mononuclear cells (PBMCs), obtained at new diagnosis, from a patient treated with antithyroid drugs. The receptors shown here come from a woman younger than 45 with Graves disease. The CDR3 runs from the conserved cysteine through the conserved F or W. A D gene is named only where the DNA matches it firmly. A row's size may be missing; if present it is once, few, many or a size class.

clone size: many; J gene: TRBJ2-7; V gene: TRBV28; D gene: NA; CDR3 protein: CASSSFALEGDEQYF; CDR3 DNA: TGTGCCAGCAGTTCTTTTGCCCTCGAAGGCGACGAGCAGTACTTC
clone size: many; J gene: TRBJ2-3; V gene: TRBV7-3; D gene: TRBD1; CDR3 protein: CASSSGQGHTDTQYF; CDR3 DNA: TGTGCCAGCAGCTCCGGACAGGGACACACAGATACGCAGTATTTT
clone size: many; J gene: TRBJ2-1; V gene: TRBV19; D gene: NA; CDR3 protein: CASSMAGGGDEQFF; CDR3 DNA: TGTGCCAGTAGTATGGCTGGAGGAGGGGATGAGCAGTTCTTC
clone size: many; J gene: TRBJ2-5; V gene: TRBV6-1; D gene: NA; CDR3 protein: CASSTPRETQYF; CDR3 DNA: TGCGCCAGCAGTACTCCCCGAGAGACCCAGTACTTC
clone size: many; J gene: TRBJ2-6; V gene: TRBV28; D gene: NA; CDR3 protein: CASSPRHPSGANVLTF; CDR3 DNA: TGTGCCAGCAGTCCCCGACACCCCTCTGGGGCCAACGTCCTGACTTTC
clone size: many; J gene: TRBJ2-1; V gene: TRBV28; D gene: TRBD2; CDR3 protein: CASASPLAGGRDEQFF; CDR3 DNA: TGTGCCAGCGCATCCCCCCTAGCGGGAGGTCGGGATGAGCAGTTCTTC
clone size: many; J gene: TRBJ2-7; V gene: TRBV24-1; D gene: NA; CDR3 protein: CATSDTSPGPEDPIGEQYF; CDR3 DNA: TGTGCCACCAGTGACACGTCCCCCGGGCCCGAGGACCCAATTGGCGAGCAGTACTTC
clone size: many; J gene: TRBJ2-5; V gene: TRBV29-1; D gene: NA; CDR3 protein: CSVVGLDKDLETQYF; CDR3 DNA: TGCAGCGTTGTGGGCCTCGACAAGGATTTAGAGACCCAGTACTTC
clone size: many; J gene: TRBJ1-2; V gene: TRBV11-3; D gene: NA; CDR3 protein: CASSLGTEDGIYGYTF; CDR3 DNA: TGTGCCAGCAGCTTAGGTACGGAGGATGGAATCTATGGCTACACCTTC
clone size: many; J gene: TRBJ2-2; V gene: TRBV28; D gene: TRBD1; CDR3 protein: CASSLTGTGELFF; CDR3 DNA: TGTGCCAGCAGCCTGACAGGGACCGGGGAGCTGTTTTTT
clone size: NA; J gene: TRBJ1-6; V gene: TRBV20-1; D gene: NA; CDR3 protein: CSALTGSSLNYNSPLHF; CDR3 DNA: TGCAGTGCTTTGACAGGTTCAAGCCTTAACTATAATTCACCCCTCCACTTT
clone size: many; J gene: TRBJ1-3; V gene: TRBV12-3/TRBV12-4; D gene: NA; CDR3 protein: CASSDGYSGNTIYF; CDR3 DNA: TGTGCCAGCAGTGACGGGTACTCTGGAAACACCATATATTTT
clone size: many; J gene: TRBJ2-7; V gene: TRBV2; D gene: NA; CDR3 protein: CASSEGGQELYF; CDR3 DNA: TGTGCCAGCAGTGAAGGAGGGCAGGAGTTGTACTTC
clone size: many; J gene: TRBJ2-5; V gene: TRBV4-3; D gene: NA; CDR3 protein: CASSQGTQETQYF; CDR3 DNA: TGCGCCAGCAGCCAGGGTACCCAAGAGACCCAGTACTTC
clone size: NA; J gene: TRBJ2-7; V gene: TRBV27; D gene: NA; CDR3 protein: CASSPRGPVQGYF; CDR3 DNA: TGTGCCAGCAGCCCCCGGGGGCCAGTCCAGGGGTACTTC
clone size: NA; J gene: TRBJ1-6; V gene: TRBV10-3; D gene: NA; CDR3 protein: CAITREVTGSPLHF; CDR3 DNA: TGTGCCATCACGAGGGAGGTGACTGGGTCACCCCTCCACTTT
clone size: few; J gene: TRBJ1-4; V gene: TRBV28; D gene: NA; CDR3 protein: CASSTQGNEKLFF; CDR3 DNA: TGTGCCAGCAGTACACAGGGCAATGAAAAACTGTTTTTT
clone size: many; J gene: TRBJ2-5; V gene: TRBV12-3/TRBV12-4; D gene: TRBD2; CDR3 protein: CASRGLPGLREETQYF; CDR3 DNA: TGTGCCAGCAGGGGACTCCCGGGACTACGGGAAGAGACCCAGTACTTC
clone size: few; J gene: TRBJ2-2; V gene: TRBV11-3; D gene: NA; CDR3 protein: CASSPRRGPNTGELFF; CDR3 DNA: TGTGCCAGCAGCCCGCGGCGGGGCCCGAACACCGGGGAGCTGTTTTTT
clone size: many; J gene: TRBJ2-1; V gene: TRBV11-3; D gene: TRBD2; CDR3 protein: CASSLGGRAVYEQFF; CDR3 DNA: TGTGCCAGCAGCCTGGGCGGGAGGGCCGTTTATGAGCAGTTCTTC
clone size: many; J gene: TRBJ2-7; V gene: TRBV27; D gene: TRBD1; CDR3 protein: CASKGQINEQYF; CDR3 DNA: TGTGCCAGCAAGGGACAGATTAACGAGCAGTACTTC
clone size: many; J gene: TRBJ1-4; V gene: TRBV28; D gene: NA; CDR3 protein: CASRMDRNNEKLFF; CDR3 DNA: TGTGCCAGCAGGATGGACAGAAATAATGAAAAACTGTTTTTT
clone size: many; J gene: TRBJ1-1; V gene: TRBV14; D gene: NA; CDR3 protein: CASSETVSTEAFF; CDR3 DNA: TGTGCCAGCTCGGAAACTGTTAGCACTGAAGCTTTCTTT
clone size: many; J gene: TRBJ2-7; V gene: TRBV20-1; D gene: TRBD1; CDR3 protein: CSASHPRQGSYEQYF; CDR3 DNA: TGCAGTGCTAGTCACCCCCGACAGGGCTCCTACGAGCAGTACTTC
clone size: many; J gene: TRBJ2-7; V gene: TRBV4-1; D gene: TRBD2; CDR3 protein: CASSQPPSGLAGDEQYF; CDR3 DNA: TGCGCCAGCAGCCAACCACCCTCCGGACTAGCGGGAGATGAGCAGTACTTC
clone size: many; J gene: TRBJ2-7; V gene: TRBV30; D gene: NA; CDR3 protein: CAWSVASVSYEQYF; CDR3 DNA: TGTGCCTGGAGTGTTGCGAGTGTCTCCTACGAGCAGTACTTC
clone size: many; J gene: TRBJ2-7; V gene: TRBV9; D gene: NA; CDR3 protein: CASNEEGGDEQYF; CDR3 DNA: TGTGCCAGCAACGAGGAGGGGGGGGACGAGCAGTACTTC
clone size: many; J gene: TRBJ2-7; V gene: TRBV27; D gene: TRBD2; CDR3 protein: CASSSPPGTSGDEQYF; CDR3 DNA: TGTGCCAGCAGTTCCCCGCCCGGGACTAGCGGTGACGAGCAGTACTTC
clone size: few; J gene: TRBJ1-5; V gene: TRBV27; D gene: TRBD1; CDR3 protein: CASRGQGGIQPQHF; CDR3 DNA: TGTGCCAGCAGAGGACAGGGGGGAATTCAGCCCCAGCATTTT
clone size: many; J gene: TRBJ2-7; V gene: TRBV27; D gene: TRBD1; CDR3 protein: CASSRQGASLSYEQYF; CDR3 DNA: TGTGCCAGCAGTCGGCAGGGGGCTTCCCTCTCCTACGAGCAGTACTTC
clone size: many; J gene: TRBJ2-3; V gene: TRBV10-3; D gene: TRBD2; CDR3 protein: CAISESWGRAGTDTQYF; CDR3 DNA: TGTGCCATCAGTGAGTCTTGGGGGAGGGCCGGCACAGATACGCAGTATTTT
clone size: many; J gene: TRBJ2-7; V gene: TRBV5-1; D gene: NA; CDR3 protein: CASSPWLWGNSYEQYF; CDR3 DNA: TGCGCCAGCAGCCCCTGGCTATGGGGAAACTCCTACGAGCAGTACTTC